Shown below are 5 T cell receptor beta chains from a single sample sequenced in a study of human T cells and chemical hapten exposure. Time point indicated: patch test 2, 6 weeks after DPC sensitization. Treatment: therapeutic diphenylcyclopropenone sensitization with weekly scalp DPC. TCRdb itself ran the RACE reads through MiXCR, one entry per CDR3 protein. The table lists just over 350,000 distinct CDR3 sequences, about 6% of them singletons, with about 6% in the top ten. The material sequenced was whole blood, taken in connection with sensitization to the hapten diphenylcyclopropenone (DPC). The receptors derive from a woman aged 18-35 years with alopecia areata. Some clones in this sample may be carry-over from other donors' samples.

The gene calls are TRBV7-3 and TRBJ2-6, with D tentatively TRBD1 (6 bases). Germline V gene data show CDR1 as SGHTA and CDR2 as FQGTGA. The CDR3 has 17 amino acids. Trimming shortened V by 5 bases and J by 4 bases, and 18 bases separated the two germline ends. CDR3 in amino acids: CASSMEGTHPGANVLTF. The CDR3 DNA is TGTGCCAGCAGCATGGAAGGGACACACCCCGGGGCCAACGTCCTGACTTTC. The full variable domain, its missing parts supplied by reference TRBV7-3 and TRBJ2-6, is GAGVSQTPSNKVTEKGKYVELRCDPISGHTALYWYRQSLGQGPEFLIYFQGTGAADDSGLPNDRFFAVRPEGSVSTLKIQRTERGDSAVYLCASSMEGTHPGANVLTFGAGSRLTVL.

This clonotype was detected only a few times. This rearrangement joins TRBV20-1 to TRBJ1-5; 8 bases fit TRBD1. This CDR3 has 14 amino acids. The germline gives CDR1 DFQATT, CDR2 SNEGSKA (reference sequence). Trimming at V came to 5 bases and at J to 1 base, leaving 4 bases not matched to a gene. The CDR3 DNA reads TGCAGTGCTTACAGGGGGGAGAGCAATCAGCCCCAGCATTTT. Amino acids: CSAYRGESNQPQHF.

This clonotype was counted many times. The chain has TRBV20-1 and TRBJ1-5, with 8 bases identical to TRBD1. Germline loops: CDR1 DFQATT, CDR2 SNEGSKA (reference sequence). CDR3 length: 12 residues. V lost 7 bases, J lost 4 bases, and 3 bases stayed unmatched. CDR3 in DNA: TGCAGTGTGAGACAGGGGAATCAGCCCCAGCATTTT. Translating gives CSVRQGNQPQHF.

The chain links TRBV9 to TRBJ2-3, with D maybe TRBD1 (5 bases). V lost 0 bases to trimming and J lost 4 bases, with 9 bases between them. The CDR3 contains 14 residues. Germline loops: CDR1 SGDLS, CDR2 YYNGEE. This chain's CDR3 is CASSVDQGADTQYF. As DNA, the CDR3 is TGTGCCAGCAGCGTAGACCAGGGTGCAGATACGCAGTATTTT.

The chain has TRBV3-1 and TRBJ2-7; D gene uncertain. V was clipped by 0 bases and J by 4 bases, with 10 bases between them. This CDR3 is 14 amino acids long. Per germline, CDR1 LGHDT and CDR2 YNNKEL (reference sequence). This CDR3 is CASSQEPANYEQYF. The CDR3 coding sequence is TGTGCCAGCAGCCAAGAACCCGCCAATTACGAGCAGTACTTC.